Below are 29 T cell receptor beta chains sequenced from a single sample in a study of esophageal squamous cell carcinoma tumors listed by TCRdb under 2021. The protocol used for the library was 5' RACE. The sequencer was an Illumina MiSeq. The PCR step used KAPA HiFi along with constant-region primers for TCRalpha or TCRbeta and a P20EA primer, and a nested second PCR with CA2 or CB2 followed. TCR genes were amplified by unbiased adaptor ligation RT-PCR, with reverse transcription by Superscript III and a polyT18-containing BSL-18E primer. In-frame beta chains were kept once TCRdb had trimmed the public reads at Q25 with fastp and called clones with MiXCR. Records with the same CDR3 protein are collapsed into one entry carrying the most frequent genes and DNA. The sample has 1,000 to 1,500 distinct CDR3 sequences on record, around 13% of them singletons. Clones ranked in the top ten supply around 33% of the sample.

Sequencing was carried out using tumor tissue. The receptor set was obtained from a man aged 45-85 years with esophageal squamous cell carcinoma.

By proportion, this clonotype is medium-sized (0.01 to 0.1%). In DNA, the CDR3 is TGTGCCAGCAGTTACTTGGGCGTCGGTACAGATACGCAGTATTTT. This encodes CASSYLGVGTDTQYF. The chain uses TRBV6-5 and TRBJ2-3, with D unresolved. Trimming took 1 base from V and 3 from J, leaving 11 bases between them. The CDR3 is 15 amino acids. The germline V gene encodes CDR1 MNHEY and CDR2 SVGAGI.

This clonotype has a handful of counts. The chain links TRBV28 to TRBJ2-3; D gene ambiguous. Germline CDR1 is MDHEN and CDR2 is SYDVKM. The V end was cut by 6 bases, the J end by 2 bases, with 12 bases between. The CDR3 is made up of 14 amino acids. CDR3 in amino acids: CASSRPEYTDTQYF. CDR3 DNA: TGTGCCAGCAGCCGCCCGGAGTACACAGATACGCAGTATTTT.

By sample share, this clonotype is medium-sized. The V gene is TRBV6-2 or TRBV6-3, the J gene TRBJ1-2, with D possibly TRBD1 on 6 matching bases. CDR1 is MNHEY, CDR2 SVGEGT, per germline. The CDR3 sequence is 16 residues long. Trimming cost V 2 bases and J 3 bases, with 16 bases left between them. In nucleotides, the CDR3 is TGTGCCAGCAGTTACGGAGTTCTGGGGGCGGACTATGGCTACACCTTC. Its translation is CASSYGVLGADYGYTF.

The genes are TRBV7-7 and TRBJ2-7; tentative D call: TRBD1 (6 bases). There are 13 residues in the CDR3. Germline CDR1 reads SSHAT; CDR2 reads FNYEAQ (reference sequence). V lost 5 bases to trimming and J lost 5 bases, with 13 bases between them. The CDR3 sequence is CASSKQGGNEQYF. DNA for the CDR3: TGTGCCAGCAGCAAACAGGGTGGAAACGAGCAGTACTTC.

This clonotype counts as medium-sized. V usage is TRBV6-1 and J usage is TRBJ2-3; weak D call: TRBD1 (5 bases). V lost 8 bases and J 1 base, leaving 10 bases between the germline ends. The CDR3 is 13 residues long. Germline V gene data show CDR1 as MNHNS and CDR2 as SASEGT. CDR3: CASLDRRTDTQYF. As DNA, the CDR3 is TGTGCCAGCCTAGACAGACGCACAGATACGCAGTATTTT.

By proportion, this clonotype is medium-sized (0.01 to 0.1%). V is TRBV11-2 and J is TRBJ1-4; no clear D gene. Trimming shortened V by 5 bases and J by 5 bases, and 18 bases separated the two germline ends. The CDR3 runs 16 residues. CDR1 is SGHAT and CDR2 is FQNNGV in the germline V gene. The CDR3 loop reads CASSDLTGQMNEKLFF. CDR3 DNA: TGTGCCAGCAGCGATCTAACTGGGCAGATGAATGAAAAACTGTTTTTT.

This clonotype was seen only once. A read error may be the cause here, since a much bigger clone is one base away. This sequence joins TRBV24-1 and TRBJ2-3; the D is unclear. Germline loops: CDR1 KGHDR, CDR2 SFDVKD. The ends were cut back, 6 bases at V and 6 bases at J, with 15 bases in the middle. The CDR3 covers 14 residues. CDR3 bases: TGTGCCACCAGTCATGGGCTGGCAATGGATACGCAGTATTTT. Protein: CATSHGLAMDTQYF.

The chain uses TRBV5-4 and TRBJ2-7; no firm D call. The CDR3 runs 13 residues. Per germline, CDR1 SGHNT and CDR2 YYREEE (reference sequence). V lost 0 bases and J lost 2, with 6 bases in between. The CDR3 region is CASSLETAYEQYF. The CDR3 DNA sequence: TGTGCCAGCAGCTTGGAAACAGCCTACGAGCAGTACTTC.

By share of the sample, this clonotype is medium-sized. The rearrangement joins TRBV29-1 to TRBJ2-3; D is unresolved. V gave up 3 bases and J gave up 4 bases, with 8 bases separating them. From germline, CDR1 is SQVTM and CDR2 ANQGSEA. The CDR3 loop spans 12 amino acids. The CDR3 DNA reads TGCAGCGTTGATGCCCAATCAGATACGCAGTATTTT. This encodes CSVDAQSDTQYF.

By share, this clonotype counts as medium-sized. The rearrangement uses TRBV7-2 and TRBJ2-3, with a tentative D call TRBD2 (6 bases). Looked up from germline, CDR1 is SGHTA and CDR2 is FQGNSA. V was clipped by 1 base and J by 2 bases, with 16 bases between them. The CDR3 covers 17 residues. The CDR3 reads CASSLVSSGGFTDTQYF. CDR3 in DNA: TGTGCCAGCAGCTTAGTGAGTAGCGGAGGCTTCACAGATACGCAGTATTTT. Full variable domain (outside the CDR3, taken from reference TRBV7-2 and TRBJ2-3): GAGVSQSPSNKVTEKGKDVELRCDPISGHTALYWYRQSLGQGLEFLIYFQGNSAPDKSGLPSDRFSAERTGGSVSTLTIQRTQQEDSAVYLCASSLVSSGGFTDTQYFGPGTRLTVL.

This clonotype is medium-sized within its sample. This sequence joins TRBV20-1 and TRBJ2-7; 9 bases fit TRBD2. The CDR3 contains 15 residues. Germline lookup yields CDR1 DFQATT and CDR2 SNEGSKA (reference sequence). After removal of 0 bases from V and 3 bases from J, the junction contained 6 bases not matched to a gene. The CDR3 loop reads CSARDRSGGHYEQYF. The CDR3 DNA is TGCAGTGCTAGAGATCGGAGCGGGGGGCACTACGAGCAGTACTTC.

This clonotype is deemed hyperexpanded. This rearrangement joins TRBV20-1 to TRBJ1-5; D might be TRBD1 (6 bases). Germline V gene sequence: CDR1 DFQATT, CDR2 SNEGSKA (reference sequence). The germline V and J ends were trimmed by 0 bases and 4 bases, with 16 bases remaining between them. CDR3 size: 16 residues. The DNA for the CDR3 is TGCAGTGCTAGAGATCTTTGGGGGGCCTCAAATCAGCCCCAGCATTTT. Protein sequence: CSARDLWGASNQPQHF.

This clonotype ranks as medium-sized. The chain links TRBV2 to TRBJ2-1; 7 positions agree with TRBD2. The CDR3 covers 13 residues. The V gene end was trimmed by 5 bases and the J gene end by 8 bases; junction bases not matched to a gene: 6. The germline gives CDR1 SNHLY, CDR2 FYNNEI. The CDR3 loop is CASSPGRRDEQFF. DNA of the CDR3: TGTGCCAGCAGTCCCGGGAGGAGGGATGAGCAGTTCTTC.

The rearrangement links TRBV5-1 to TRBJ2-7; D is unclear. CDR1 is SGHRS, CDR2 YFSETQ, per germline. V gave up 4 bases and J gave up 6 bases, with 17 bases separating them. The CDR3 is 14 amino acids. The chain's CDR3 is CASSGPTGFGEQYF. The CDR3 nucleotides read TGCGCCAGCAGCGGTCCGACCGGGTTTGGCGAGCAGTACTTC.

In its sample, this clonotype ranks as medium-sized. This sequence joins TRBV20-1 and TRBJ1-2; tentative D call: TRBD1 (6 bases). Looked up from germline, CDR1 is DFQATT and CDR2 is SNEGSKA (reference sequence). With 5 bases removed from V and 6 bases from J, the gap between germline ends came to 22 bases. The CDR3 totals 15 residues. DNA of the CDR3: TGCAGTGCTGCCCGTGAGTGGGGGGGCAGTGATGGCTACACCTTC. Protein sequence: CSAAREWGGSDGYTF.

This clonotype came up a few times. The CDR3 DNA sequence: TGTGCCATCAGTGCGACAAGCCATAATGAAAAACTGTTTTTT. Protein: CAISATSHNEKLFF. The V and J genes are TRBV10-3 and TRBJ1-4; D not resolved. CDR3 length: 14 amino acids. The germline V gene has CDR1 ENHRY and CDR2 SYGVKD. Trimming took off 4 bases at V and 4 bases at J, with 10 bases between the two ends.

This clonotype ranks as large. V is TRBV7-2 and J is TRBJ2-5, with D possibly TRBD2 on 6 matching bases. With 1 base removed from V and 7 bases from J, the gap between germline ends came to 13 bases. Per germline, CDR1 SGHTA and CDR2 FQGNSA. The CDR3 contains 14 residues. Here the CDR3 reads CASSLGRDWGTQYF. As DNA, the CDR3 is TGTGCCAGCAGCTTAGGCCGGGACTGGGGGACCCAGTACTTC.

The rearrangement links TRBV20-1 to TRBJ2-5, with D perhaps TRBD1 (6 bases). From germline, CDR1 is DFQATT and CDR2 SNEGSKA (reference sequence). The CDR3 runs 13 residues. Trimming removed 6 bases at V and 5 bases at J, with 16 bases between. CDR3 in amino acids: CSASSGVHETQYF. In DNA form, the CDR3 reads TGCAGTGCCAGTTCAGGGGTCCACGAGACCCAGTACTTC.

V gene TRBV24-1 combines with J gene TRBJ2-1; D is tentatively TRBD1 or TRBD2 (5 bases each). The CDR3 sequence is 14 residues long. The germline V and J ends were trimmed by 4 bases and 9 bases, with 15 bases remaining between them. Germline CDR1 reads KGHDR; CDR2 reads SFDVKD. The CDR3 sequence is CATSDVQRGPEQFF. The CDR3 DNA sequence: TGTGCCACCAGTGACGTTCAACGGGGACCTGAGCAGTTCTTC.

Details on this clonotype: Possible read error: a much larger clone is one base away. The rearrangement links TRBV4-1 to TRBJ1-1; the D is unclear. This CDR3 contains 16 residues. Germline lookup yields CDR1 MGHRA and CDR2 YSYEKL. V was pared by 0 bases and J by 0 bases, with 11 bases between. Here the CDR3 DNA reads TGCGCCAGCAGCCAAGATTCCTACGGCATGAACACTGAAGCTTTCTTT. It specifies CASSQDSYGMNTEAFF.

Note on this clonotype: One end of the junction varies from germline; a read error may be responsible. This sequence joins TRBV3-1 and TRBJ2-3, with 7 bases fitting TRBD2. This CDR3 is built from 16 residues. Germline loops: CDR1 LGHDT, CDR2 YNNKEL (reference sequence). CDR3 nucleotides: TGTGCCAGTAGCCAAGACGGGAGTGGCGGGAGAAATACGCAGTATTTT. This encodes CASSQDGSGGRNTQYF.

By share, this clonotype ranks as large. The V and J genes are TRBV24-1 and TRBJ1-2, with D tentatively TRBD1 (6 bases). In germline, CDR1 is KGHDR, CDR2 SFDVKD. The CDR3 sequence is 13 residues long. V was cut by 7 bases and J by 4 bases, with 12 bases left in between. CDR3 in amino acids: CATSQTGAYGYTF. CDR3 nucleotides: TGTGCCACCAGCCAGACAGGAGCCTATGGCTACACCTTC.

This clonotype is medium-sized within its sample. The chain joins TRBV20-1 to TRBJ2-2, with D possibly matching TRBD2 (6 bases). This CDR3 spans 16 amino acids. Between the trimmed V and J ends, which lost 0 bases and 6 bases, there was a span of 17 bases. Germline-derived CDR1 and CDR2 are DFQATT and SNEGSKA (reference sequence). The CDR3 protein is CSARDPKTSGAGELFF. The CDR3 region has the DNA TGCAGTGCTAGAGATCCCAAGACTAGTGGGGCCGGGGAGCTGTTTTTT.

In its sample, this clonotype is medium-sized. The chain joins TRBV2 to TRBJ2-7; D perhaps matches TRBD1 (6 bases). This CDR3 has 12 amino acids. CDR1 and CDR2 (germline): SNHLY, FYNNEI. V lost 8 bases and J lost 5, with 13 bases in between. The CDR3 nucleotides are TGTGCCAGCGGTCTCACAGGGAACGAGCAGTACTTC. Protein sequence: CASGLTGNEQYF.

By its share, this clonotype is medium-sized (0.01 to 0.1%). This rearrangement joins TRBV28 to TRBJ1-5, with D tentatively TRBD1 (5 bases). Germline CDR1 is MDHEN and CDR2 is SYDVKM. This CDR3 spans 14 amino acids. Trimming removed 6 bases from V and 5 bases from J, with 14 bases in between. Written as DNA, the CDR3 is TGTGCCAGCAGCCCGTACGGGGGGGATCAGCCCCAGCATTTT. This sequence encodes CASSPYGGDQPQHF.

Relative to its sample, this clonotype is medium-sized. The chain employs TRBV20-1 and TRBJ1-4; TRBD1 agrees at 7 bases. CDR3 length equals 14 residues. Germline lookup yields CDR1 DFQATT and CDR2 SNEGSKA (reference sequence). With V trimmed by 3 bases and J by 8 bases, 9 bases remained unmatched. CDR3 in DNA: TGCAGTGCTAGTGAGGGGGCTCGGGAGGAAAAACTGTTTTTT. Protein sequence: CSASEGAREEKLFF.

A note on this clonotype: A much larger clonotype is one base distant, so this may be a read error. The chain couples TRBV18 to TRBJ2-6, with D tentatively TRBD2 (5 bases). This CDR3 region has 15 residues. The V gene's germline CDR1 is KGHSH and CDR2 LQKENI. V lost 6 bases, J lost 2 bases, and 11 bases lay in between. For the CDR3, the DNA is TGTGCCAGCTCTGGGAGCGCGACTGGGGCCAACGTCCTGACTTTC. Residues: CASSGSATGANVLTF.

This clonotype turned up a few times. This chain links TRBV5-1 with TRBJ2-1, with D perhaps TRBD2 (5 bases). Deletions cut 1 base from V and 4 bases from J, with 12 bases between. Germline loops: CDR1 SGHRS, CDR2 YFSETQ. This CDR3 is built from 15 residues. This CDR3 is CASSLTGLPYNEQFF. The CDR3, as DNA: TGCGCCAGCAGCTTGACTGGACTCCCTTACAATGAGCAGTTCTTC.

This clonotype rates as medium-sized. The V call is TRBV27, the J call TRBJ2-5; no definite D call. V was clipped by 10 bases and J by 0 bases, with 9 bases between them. Germline V lookup: CDR1 MNHEY, CDR2 SMNVEV (reference sequence). This CDR3 spans 12 amino acids. CDR3 nucleotides: TGTGCCACCTCTGGGGACCAAGAGACCCAGTACTTC. Its protein product is CATSGDQETQYF.